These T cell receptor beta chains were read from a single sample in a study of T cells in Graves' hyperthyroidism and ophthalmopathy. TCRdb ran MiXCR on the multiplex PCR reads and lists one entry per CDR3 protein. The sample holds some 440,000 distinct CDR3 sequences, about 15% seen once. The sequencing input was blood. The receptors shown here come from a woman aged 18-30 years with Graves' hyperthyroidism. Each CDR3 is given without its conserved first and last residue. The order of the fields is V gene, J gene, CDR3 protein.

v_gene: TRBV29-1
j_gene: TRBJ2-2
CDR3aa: GVSTGELF

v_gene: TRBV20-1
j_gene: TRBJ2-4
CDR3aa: SAGNRGSKNIQY

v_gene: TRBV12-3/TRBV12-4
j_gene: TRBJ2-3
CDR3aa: ASSDSARVLDTQY

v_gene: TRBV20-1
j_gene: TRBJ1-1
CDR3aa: SARGDGLATEAF

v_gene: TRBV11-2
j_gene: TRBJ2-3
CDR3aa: ASSLTPTQY

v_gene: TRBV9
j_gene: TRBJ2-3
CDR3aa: ASSGGNLVDTQY

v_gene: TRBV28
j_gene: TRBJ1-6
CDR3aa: ASRGTDKNYNSPLH

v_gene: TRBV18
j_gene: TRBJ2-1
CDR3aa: ASSPGQGPAGEQF

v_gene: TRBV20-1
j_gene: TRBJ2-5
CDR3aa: SAWTSGRQETQY

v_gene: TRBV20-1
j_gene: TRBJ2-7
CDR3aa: SARDPTKGSYEQY

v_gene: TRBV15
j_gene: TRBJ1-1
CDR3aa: ATSRALPEAF

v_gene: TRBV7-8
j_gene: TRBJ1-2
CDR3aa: ASSLGRGGPYGYT

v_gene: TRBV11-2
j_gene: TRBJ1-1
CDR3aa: ASSMNRDRAEAF

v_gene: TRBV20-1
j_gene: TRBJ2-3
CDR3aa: SARVGLAGGANTQY

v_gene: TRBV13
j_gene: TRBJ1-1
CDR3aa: ASSLLQMNTEAF

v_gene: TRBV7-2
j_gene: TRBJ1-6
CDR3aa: ASSEWTGNSPLH

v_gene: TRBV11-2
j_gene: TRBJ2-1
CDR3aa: ASRSFRTSLYNEQF

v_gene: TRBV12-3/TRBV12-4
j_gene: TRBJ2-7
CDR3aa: ASSPGTGGEQY

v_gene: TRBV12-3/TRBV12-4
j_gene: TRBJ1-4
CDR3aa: ASSPSAATNEKLF

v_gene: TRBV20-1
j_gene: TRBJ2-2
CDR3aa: SARTSSRGTGELF

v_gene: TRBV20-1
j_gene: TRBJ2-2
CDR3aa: SARVKMQTGELF

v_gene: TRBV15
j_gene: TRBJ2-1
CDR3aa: ATSRVLGSPGNEQF

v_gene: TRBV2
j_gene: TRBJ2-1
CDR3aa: ASRGDRPLNEQF

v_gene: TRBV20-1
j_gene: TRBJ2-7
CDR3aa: SGLAGGSSYEQY

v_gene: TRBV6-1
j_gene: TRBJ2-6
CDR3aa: ASRDSDVSGANVLT

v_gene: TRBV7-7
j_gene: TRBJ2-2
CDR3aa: ASSSQRGIAGELF

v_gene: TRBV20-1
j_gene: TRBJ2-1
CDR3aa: SASPLAANEQF

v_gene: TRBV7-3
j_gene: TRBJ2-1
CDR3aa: ASSTGSGGINEQF

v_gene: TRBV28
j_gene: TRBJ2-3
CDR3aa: ASGGGRVTDTQY

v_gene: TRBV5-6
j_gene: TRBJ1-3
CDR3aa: ASSSADRGGNTIY

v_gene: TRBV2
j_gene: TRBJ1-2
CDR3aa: ASSYDRVGGYT

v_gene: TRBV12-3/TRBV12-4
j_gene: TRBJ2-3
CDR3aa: ASSYRGTSGKAADTQY

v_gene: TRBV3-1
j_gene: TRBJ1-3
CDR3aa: ASGPSSGNTIY

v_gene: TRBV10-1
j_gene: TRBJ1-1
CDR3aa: ASSDEGRPEAF

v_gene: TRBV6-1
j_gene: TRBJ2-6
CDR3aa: ASSDMFLQGVSGANVLT

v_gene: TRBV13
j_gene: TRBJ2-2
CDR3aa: ASSTGLAGEAGELF

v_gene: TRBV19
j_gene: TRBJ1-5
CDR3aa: ASTADRDYSNQPQH